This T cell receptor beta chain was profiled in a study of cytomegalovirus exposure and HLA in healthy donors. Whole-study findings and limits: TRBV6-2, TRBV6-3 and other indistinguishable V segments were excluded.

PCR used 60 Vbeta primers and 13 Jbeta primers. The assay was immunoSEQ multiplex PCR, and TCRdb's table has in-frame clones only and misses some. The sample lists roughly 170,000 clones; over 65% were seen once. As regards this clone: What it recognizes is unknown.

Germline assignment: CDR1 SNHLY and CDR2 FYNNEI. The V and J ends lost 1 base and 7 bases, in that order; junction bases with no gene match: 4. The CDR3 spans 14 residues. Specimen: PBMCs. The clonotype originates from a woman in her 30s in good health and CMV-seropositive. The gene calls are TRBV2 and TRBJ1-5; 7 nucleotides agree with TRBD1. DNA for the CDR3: TGTGCCAGCAGTGAAGAGACAGGGACCCAGCCCCAGCATTTT. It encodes CASSEETGTQPQHF.